This TCR beta chain originates from a study of blood T cell repertoires in COVID-19 (TCRdb year 2020). As for the study more broadly: Samples from collaborators originated in the United States, Italy and Spain and spanned both the acute and convalescent phases of COVID-19. The material from the prospective study consisted of cDNA or gDNA derived from T cells, B-cell-depleted T cells, or PBMCs. Where available, HLA class I and class II types were obtained from metadata supplied by the sample provider rather than from assay-based typing. The samples were drawn from two sources: the first 160 participants of the ongoing ImmuneRACE study, and about 1,300 subjects contributed by 6 global collaborators. The repertoires were released in a freely available public database intended as a resource for research on the immune response to SARS-CoV-2. Deeply sampled blood TCRbeta repertoires from subjects exposed to, actively infected with, or recovered from COVID-19 were included in the dataset. A de-identified subject ID, COVID-19 status, age in years and sex were almost always included in the sample metadata.

The investigation overall reported the following: Clinical and demographic metadata were provided uncurated, with the amount varying by source and participant.

Regarding this clone: Its antigen is not yet known. No quality values exist for individual bases; no much larger clone is one base distant.

The germline V gene provides CDR1 SGHTA and CDR2 FQGTGA. The CDR3 covers 20 residues, taking in both the cysteine and the phenylalanine. CDR3 DNA only is kept here, 60 bases in frame from base 1. At the junction V is shortened by 1 base and J by 4 bases; bases outside the gene matches: 18. TCRbeta CDR3 regions were amplified from genomic DNA by means of the immunoSEQ Assay, a bias-controlled multiplex PCR. In the authors' own workflow: The number of nucleated cells in each sample was estimated by amplification of reference gene primers within the assay. Sequence reads were collapsed and filtered to measure the absolute abundance of every unique TCRbeta CDR3 rearrangement. For each sample, productive Simpson clonality was calculated as the square root of Simpson's diversity index across productive rearrangements. TCRdb carries this immuneACCESS record with in-frame sequences only. Its versions omit some clonotypes, under half of them owing to an unresolved V gene in the studies checked, with the rest unexplained. The V and J calls and clone size were taken over from that table, and D and trimming were inferred from the DNA. Counted in this sample were 25,000 to 30,000 clones; over 75% of them appeared once. The ten top clones hold more than 15% of the sample.

The collaborating institutions used their own protocols to collect whole blood in K2EDTA tubes. For TCRbeta analysis, collaborators shipped samples as frozen whole blood, isolated PBMCs, or DNA extracted from either of those sample types. The sequence came from an older man with active COVID-19. This chain is built from TRBV7-3 and TRBJ2-1, and TRBD1 matches 8 of the central bases. Sequenced: peripheral blood. The CDR3 protein sequence reads: CASSLKGTGTGEGIYNEQFF. DNA sequence: TGTGCCAGCAGCTTAAAGGGAACCGGGACAGGCGAGGGGATTTACAATGAGCAGTTCTTC.